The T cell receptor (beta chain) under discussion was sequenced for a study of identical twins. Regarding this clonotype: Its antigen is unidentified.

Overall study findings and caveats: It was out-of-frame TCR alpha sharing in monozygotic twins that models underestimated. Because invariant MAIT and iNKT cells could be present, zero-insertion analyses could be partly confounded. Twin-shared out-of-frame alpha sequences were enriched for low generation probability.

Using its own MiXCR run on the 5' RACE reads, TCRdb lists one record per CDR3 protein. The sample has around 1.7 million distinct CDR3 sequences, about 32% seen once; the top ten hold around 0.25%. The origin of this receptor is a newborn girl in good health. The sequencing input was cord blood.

CDR3 sequence reads: CASSVLRDRVWETQYF. The DNA of the CDR3 is TGTGCCAGCAGTGTCCTTCGGGACAGGGTGTGGGAGACCCAGTACTTC. This chain joins TRBV2 and TRBJ2-5; 9 nucleotides line up with TRBD1. V shed 4 bases, J shed 5 bases, and the junction held 11 bases outside the gene matches. Germline-derived CDR1 and CDR2 are SNHLY and FYNNEI. This CDR3 is 16 amino acids long.